These T cell receptor beta chains were read from a single sample in a study of metastatic and nonmetastatic thyroid tumors. TCRdb re-clonotyped the PCR reads via MiXCR. Among tens of thousands of clones listed, over 10% were seen once. The sample comprised blood. These receptors came from a male donor with papillary thyroid cancer or a benign thyroid nodule (not recorded which). Some clones in this sample may be carry-over from other donors' samples. Each CDR3 is given with its conserved first and last residue. The order of the fields is V gene, J gene, clone size, D gene, CDR3 DNA, CDR3 protein. D genes are given only for firm matches. A row's size may be missing; if present it is once, few, many or a size class.

v_gene: TRBV5-1; j_gene: TRBJ2-5; abundance: few; d_gene: -; CDR3nt: TGCGCCAGCAGCATCCAAGAGACCCAGTACTTC; CDR3aa: CASSIQETQYF
v_gene: TRBV7-2; j_gene: TRBJ2-2; abundance: many; d_gene: TRBD2; CDR3nt: TGTGCCAGCAGCCCGGGGGGAAACGCGAACACCGGGGAGCTGTTTTTT; CDR3aa: CASSPGGNANTGELFF
v_gene: TRBV2; j_gene: TRBJ1-1; abundance: -; d_gene: TRBD1; CDR3nt: TGTGCCAGTCGACAGGGGAACACTGAAGCTTTCTTT; CDR3aa: CASRQGNTEAFF
v_gene: TRBV5-1; j_gene: TRBJ2-2; abundance: -; d_gene: TRBD2; CDR3nt: TGCGCCAGCAGCCCGACTAGCGGGGGGAACACCGGGGAGCTGTTTTTT; CDR3aa: CASSPTSGGNTGELFF
v_gene: TRBV4-2; j_gene: TRBJ2-6; abundance: many; d_gene: -; CDR3nt: TGTGCCAGCAGCCGGTCGACAGGACCCTCTGGGGCCAACGTCCTGACTTTC; CDR3aa: CASSRSTGPSGANVLTF
v_gene: TRBV11-2; j_gene: TRBJ2-7; abundance: -; d_gene: -; CDR3nt: TGTGCCAGCAGCTTACGGCCAGGGGATTGGGACGAGCAGTACTTC; CDR3aa: CASSLRPGDWDEQYF
v_gene: TRBV2; j_gene: TRBJ1-4; abundance: many; d_gene: TRBD1; CDR3nt: TGTGCCAGCAGACGAACAGGGGAAGGGTATGAAAAACTGTTTTTT; CDR3aa: CASRRTGEGYEKLFF
v_gene: TRBV18; j_gene: TRBJ2-7; abundance: -; d_gene: -; CDR3nt: TGTGCCAGCTCACCCCAGGACCATCCCTACGAGCAGTACTTC; CDR3aa: CASSPQDHPYEQYF
v_gene: TRBV28; j_gene: TRBJ1-1; abundance: few; d_gene: -; CDR3nt: TGTGCCCGCACGGGCAGTACTGAAGCTTTCTTT; CDR3aa: CARTGSTEAFF
v_gene: TRBV24-1; j_gene: TRBJ2-3; abundance: many; d_gene: TRBD2; CDR3nt: TGTGCCACCAGTGATTCCGGCGGACTAGCAAGCACAGATACGCAGTATTTT; CDR3aa: CATSDSGGLASTDTQYF
v_gene: TRBV20-1; j_gene: TRBJ2-7; abundance: many; d_gene: TRBD1; CDR3nt: TGCAGTGCTAGAGATCGGACAGGGGGCTACGAGCAGTACTTC; CDR3aa: CSARDRTGGYEQYF
v_gene: TRBV6-1; j_gene: TRBJ1-1; abundance: medium-sized; d_gene: -; CDR3nt: TGTGCCAGCACCTCGAGGGGGATGAACACTGAAGCTTTCTTT; CDR3aa: CASTSRGMNTEAFF
v_gene: TRBV9; j_gene: TRBJ2-5; abundance: -; d_gene: -; CDR3nt: TGTGCCAGCAGCCACTCGGGACGGAATCAAGAGACCCAGTACTTC; CDR3aa: CASSHSGRNQETQYF
v_gene: TRBV19; j_gene: TRBJ1-1; abundance: -; d_gene: -; CDR3nt: TGTGCCAGTACCCGGACCGGATGGGCTGAAGCTTTCTTT; CDR3aa: CASTRTGWAEAFF
v_gene: TRBV2; j_gene: TRBJ2-5; abundance: -; d_gene: TRBD1; CDR3nt: TGTGCCAGCAGTGAAGGGGCAGGGGGTGGAGAGACCCAGTACTTC; CDR3aa: CASSEGAGGGETQYF